The clone carrying this T cell receptor (beta chain) occurred many times. This sample is drawn from a study of T-cell reconstitution after alpha-beta-depleted transplantation in children. Preparing the TCRbeta library involved the use of unique molecular identifiers. TCRdb called the PCR reads again in MiXCR, with one record for every CDR3 protein. The data hold 500,000 or so distinct CDR3 sequences, with less than 35% observed a single time. The V gene's germline CDR1 is SGHVS and CDR2 FNYEAQ. The CDR3 contains 13 residues. Trimming pared 7 bases from V and 9 bases from J, leaving 17 bases between. This specimen was PBMCs from the stem cell graft donor, taken from the stem cell graft. The chain recombines TRBV7-6 with TRBJ2-3, with D possibly being TRBD1 or TRBD2 (5 bases each). This TCR was sampled from a human donor who donated a stem cell graft to a child with aplastic anemia. CDR3 sequence: CASKPSGTQTQYF. Here the CDR3 DNA reads TGTGCCAGCAAGCCTTCCGGGACCCAGACGCAGTATTTT.